Each of the 10 T cell receptor beta chains below was sequenced from the same sample in a study of control samples from healthy donors and cancer patients. Produced via immunoSEQ multiplex PCR; TCRdb's table is partial and in-frame only. Seen here are roughly 92,000 clones, about 88% observed once, and the top ten hold around 7.6%. Sequenced material: blood. The receptors stem from a woman in her sixties in good health.

The J gene is TRBJ2-1, the V gene TRBV6-5; 8 nucleotides line up with TRBD2. Losses at the gene ends were 7 bases for V and 12 bases for J; bases not matched to a gene: 5. CDR3 length: 11 residues. Per the germline V gene, CDR1 is MNHEY and CDR2 is SVGAGI. The CDR3 coding sequence is TGTGCCAGCAAAGCACTAGCGGTGCAGTTCTTC. It specifies CASKALAVQFF.

This clone was counted once. The chain combines TRBV4-3 with TRBJ1-6, with D perhaps TRBD1 (6 bases). The CDR3 totals 15 residues. V dropped 0 bases and J dropped 7 bases, with 10 bases sitting between them. Per the germline V gene, CDR1 is LGHNA and CDR2 is YSLEER. The CDR3 nucleotides are TGCGCCAGCAGCCAAGAACCAGGGGACAATTCACCCCTCCACTTT. As protein: CASSQEPGDNSPLHF.

The V call is TRBV27, the J call TRBJ2-7; D unresolved. The V gene's germline CDR1 is MNHEY and CDR2 SMNVEV (reference sequence). This CDR3 contains 13 residues. Trimming cost V 0 bases and J 5 bases, with 8 bases left between them. In DNA form, the CDR3 reads TGTGCCAGCAGTTTATCAGGGTTTAACGAGCAGTACTTC. Protein sequence: CASSLSGFNEQYF.

This clone was found once. The chain recombines TRBV5-1 with TRBJ2-7; D is possibly TRBD1 (6 bases). The CDR3 length is 15 residues. Deletions cut 0 bases from V and 1 base from J, with 11 bases between. Germline values: CDR1 SGHRS, CDR2 YFSETQ. The chain's CDR3 is CASSLAGQRSYEQYF. CDR3 coding DNA: TGCGCCAGCAGCTTGGCCGGACAGAGGTCCTACGAGCAGTACTTC.

The CDR3 DNA is TGTGCCAGCAGTGGACTAGCGGGAGCCTACAATGAGCAGTTCTTC. This encodes CASSGLAGAYNEQFF. This sequence joins TRBV2 and TRBJ2-1; TRBD2 aligns across 12 bases. The CDR3 is made up of 15 amino acids. Germline-derived CDR1 and CDR2 are SNHLY and FYNNEI. Trimming cost V 4 bases and J 2 bases; bases outside gene matches: 0.

This clone appeared once. The gene calls are TRBV5-1 and TRBJ2-5; D is undetermined. The CDR3 sequence is 15 residues long. V gave up 0 bases and J gave up 5 bases, with 14 bases separating them. Germline values: CDR1 SGHRS, CDR2 YFSETQ. The CDR3 spells CASSLVVGIGETQYF. The CDR3 DNA follows: TGCGCCAGCAGCTTGGTGGTGGGGATTGGGGAGACCCAGTACTTC.

This clone was seen just once. V gene TRBV6-6 combines with J gene TRBJ2-3; 12 bases align to TRBD2. Trimming took 2 bases from V and 3 from J; bases not matched to a gene: 0. Germline V gene sequence: CDR1 MNHNY, CDR2 SVGAGI (reference sequence). This CDR3 is 15 amino acids long. This CDR3 is CASSYGLAGTDTQYF. The CDR3 bases are TGTGCCAGCAGTTACGGACTAGCGGGAACAGATACGCAGTATTTT.

The rearrangement uses TRBV11-1 and TRBJ2-3; a weak D match, TRBD2 (6 bases). Trimming took 6 bases from V and 1 from J, leaving 14 bases between them. Germline lookup yields CDR1 SGHAT and CDR2 FQDESV (reference sequence). The CDR3 extends over 15 amino acids. CDR3 coding DNA: TGTGCCAGCAGAGCGGCGGGAAGGGGCACAGATACGCAGTATTTT. It encodes CASRAAGRGTDTQYF.

The chain links TRBV4-3 to TRBJ2-1; D is unresolved. Trimming shortened V by 0 bases and J by 3 bases, and 12 bases separated the two germline ends. Germline-derived CDR1 and CDR2 are LGHNA and YSLEER. The CDR3 length is 16 residues. For the CDR3, the DNA is TGCGCCAGCAGCCAAGATTGGTCGGGCCGCTACAATGAGCAGTTCTTC. This encodes CASSQDWSGRYNEQFF.

The chain couples TRBV9 to TRBJ2-5; D call uncertain. Between the trimmed V and J ends, which lost 4 bases and 0 bases, there was a span of 10 bases. CDR3 length equals 14 residues. Germline CDR1 and CDR2: SGDLS and YYNGEE. CDR3 sequence (DNA): TGTGCCAGCAGCCTCCTCGAGTACCAAGAGACCCAGTACTTC. It translates to CASSLLEYQETQYF.